This is a list of T cell receptor beta chains from one sample in a study of cytomegalovirus exposure and HLA in healthy donors. The assay was immunoSEQ multiplex PCR, and TCRdb's table has in-frame clones only and misses some. The sample lists around 170,000 clones; almost 85% were seen once. Material for sequencing was PBMCs. Source of these receptors: a boy aged 2 to 10 in good health and CMV-seronegative. The CDR3 runs from the conserved cysteine through the conserved F or W. The order of the fields is J gene, V gene, CDR3 protein.

j_call: TRBJ2-3; v_call: TRBV6-1; cdr3_aa: CASSEDGEGTQYF
j_call: TRBJ1-1; v_call: TRBV27; cdr3_aa: CASSLKTRQGEAFF
j_call: TRBJ2-1; v_call: TRBV19; cdr3_aa: CASSMSAGGYNEQFF
j_call: TRBJ2-1; v_call: TRBV4-2; cdr3_aa: CASSQGSRGKAHNEQFF
j_call: TRBJ1-3; v_call: TRBV7-6; cdr3_aa: CASSSEAGPGNTIYF
j_call: TRBJ2-7; v_call: TRBV10-3; cdr3_aa: CAISVASRTGAKAPTYEQYF
j_call: TRBJ1-2; v_call: TRBV15; cdr3_aa: CATSRERRGYGYTF
j_call: TRBJ2-1; v_call: TRBV2; cdr3_aa: CASSDPFAVGQFF
j_call: TRBJ1-2; v_call: TRBV6-5; cdr3_aa: CASSYSGRAYGYTF
j_call: TRBJ1-1; v_call: TRBV5-4; cdr3_aa: CASSLGLYTEAFF
j_call: TRBJ2-7; v_call: TRBV4-1; cdr3_aa: CASSQVGTGGYEQYF
j_call: TRBJ2-3; v_call: TRBV5-1; cdr3_aa: CASSQTDTQYF
j_call: TRBJ2-3; v_call: TRBV11-2; cdr3_aa: CASSSRAASGSTDTQYF
j_call: TRBJ1-1; v_call: TRBV9; cdr3_aa: CASSGTGTPEAFF
j_call: TRBJ1-5; v_call: TRBV19; cdr3_aa: CASNWGQGARNQPQHF
j_call: TRBJ2-7; v_call: TRBV7-6; cdr3_aa: CASSTLGSGTSGTTAYEQYF
j_call: TRBJ2-3; v_call: TRBV10-1; cdr3_aa: CASGLADTDTQYF
j_call: TRBJ1-2; v_call: TRBV6-6; cdr3_aa: CASRRDTKYGYTF
j_call: TRBJ1-5; v_call: TRBV30; cdr3_aa: CAWSVPENQPQHF
j_call: TRBJ2-1; v_call: TRBV5-1; cdr3_aa: CASSLGGQGINEQFF
j_call: TRBJ1-1; v_call: TRBV29-1; cdr3_aa: CSVEATGNTEAFF
j_call: TRBJ1-1; v_call: TRBV28; cdr3_aa: CASSLPRLNTEAFF
j_call: TRBJ2-1; v_call: TRBV19; cdr3_aa: CASSSRSGGAYNEQFF
j_call: TRBJ2-5; v_call: TRBV19; cdr3_aa: CASSIMGLAGVGETQYF
j_call: TRBJ2-3; v_call: TRBV30; cdr3_aa: CAWSVPGWESATQYF
j_call: TRBJ1-2; v_call: TRBV7-2; cdr3_aa: CASSLGQGGGYGYTF
j_call: TRBJ2-6; v_call: TRBV6-5; cdr3_aa: CASSRVRSGANVLTF
j_call: TRBJ1-5; v_call: TRBV29-1; cdr3_aa: CSVETGFGDQPQHF
j_call: TRBJ2-5; v_call: TRBV5-1; cdr3_aa: CASSVRQGGIQETQYF
j_call: TRBJ1-6; v_call: TRBV7-9; cdr3_aa: CASSLTGEDSPLHF
j_call: TRBJ2-7; v_call: TRBV5-1; cdr3_aa: CASSLTAVYEQYF
j_call: TRBJ1-3; v_call: TRBV5-1; cdr3_aa: CASSITGGSGNTIYF
j_call: TRBJ2-7; v_call: TRBV19; cdr3_aa: CASSISDRVYSYEQYF
j_call: TRBJ1-1; v_call: TRBV28; cdr3_aa: CASGYADEAFF
j_call: TRBJ2-7; v_call: TRBV11-2; cdr3_aa: CASSATSGSFYEQYF
j_call: TRBJ1-4; v_call: TRBV9; cdr3_aa: CASQGQNNEKLFF
j_call: TRBJ1-2; v_call: TRBV15; cdr3_aa: CATSTGTRLRGYTF
j_call: TRBJ2-1; v_call: TRBV10-3; cdr3_aa: CAIRGTSGSIHEQFF
j_call: TRBJ2-7; v_call: TRBV10-3; cdr3_aa: CAISGESLSYEQYF
j_call: TRBJ1-5; v_call: TRBV5-6; cdr3_aa: CASSLYGTGGGQPQHF
j_call: TRBJ2-4; v_call: TRBV2; cdr3_aa: CASSESAFAKNIQYF
j_call: TRBJ1-1; v_call: TRBV18; cdr3_aa: CASSPDRRNTEAFF
j_call: TRBJ2-3; v_call: TRBV6-1; cdr3_aa: CASTDRGNTDTQYF
j_call: TRBJ1-3; v_call: TRBV6-5; cdr3_aa: CASSYTGSSGNTIYF
j_call: TRBJ1-2; v_call: TRBV6-6; cdr3_aa: CASSYSTDNYGYTF
j_call: TRBJ1-1; v_call: TRBV6-1; cdr3_aa: CATQPDRGKTEAFF
j_call: TRBJ2-5; v_call: TRBV6-5; cdr3_aa: CASSYRDRQETQYF
j_call: TRBJ2-1; v_call: TRBV5-3; cdr3_aa: CARSLSDLAGDNEQFF
j_call: TRBJ1-1; v_call: TRBV4-1; cdr3_aa: CASSPTGLTEAFF
j_call: TRBJ2-7; v_call: TRBV27; cdr3_aa: CASSTEREGGEQYF
j_call: TRBJ2-7; v_call: TRBV30; cdr3_aa: CAWSTGSYEQYF
j_call: TRBJ1-5; v_call: TRBV2; cdr3_aa: CASSPLTGNQPQHF